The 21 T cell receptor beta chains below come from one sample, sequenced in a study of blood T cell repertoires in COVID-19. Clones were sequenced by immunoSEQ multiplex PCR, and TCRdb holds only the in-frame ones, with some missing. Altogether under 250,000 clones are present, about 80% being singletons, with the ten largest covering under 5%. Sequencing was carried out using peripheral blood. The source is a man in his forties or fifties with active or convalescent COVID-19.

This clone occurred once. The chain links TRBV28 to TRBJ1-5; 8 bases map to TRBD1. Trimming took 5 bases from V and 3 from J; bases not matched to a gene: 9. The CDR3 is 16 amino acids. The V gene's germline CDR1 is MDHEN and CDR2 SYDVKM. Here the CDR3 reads CASSDMRTGFNQPQHF. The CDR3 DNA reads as TGTGCCAGCAGTGATATGAGGACAGGGTTCAATCAGCCCCAGCATTTT.

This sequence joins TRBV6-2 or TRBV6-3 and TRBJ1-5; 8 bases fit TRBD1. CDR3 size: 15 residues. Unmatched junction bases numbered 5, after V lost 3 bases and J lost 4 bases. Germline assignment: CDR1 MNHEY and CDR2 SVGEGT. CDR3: CASSYTGGINQPQHF. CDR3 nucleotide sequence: TGTGCCAGCAGTTATACAGGGGGTATAAATCAGCCCCAGCATTTT.

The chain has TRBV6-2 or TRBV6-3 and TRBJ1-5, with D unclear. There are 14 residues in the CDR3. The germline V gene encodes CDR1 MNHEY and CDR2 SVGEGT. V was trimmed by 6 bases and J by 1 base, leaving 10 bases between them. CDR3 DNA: TGTGCCAGCAGCCAAGACAACAGCAATCAGCCCCAGCATTTT. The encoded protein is CASSQDNSNQPQHF.

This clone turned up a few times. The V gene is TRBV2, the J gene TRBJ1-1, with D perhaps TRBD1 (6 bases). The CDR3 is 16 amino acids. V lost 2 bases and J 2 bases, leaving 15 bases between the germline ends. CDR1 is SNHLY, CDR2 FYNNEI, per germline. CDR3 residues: CASSELNRVENTEAFF. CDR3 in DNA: TGTGCCAGCAGTGAACTTAACAGGGTGGAAAACACTGAAGCTTTCTTT.

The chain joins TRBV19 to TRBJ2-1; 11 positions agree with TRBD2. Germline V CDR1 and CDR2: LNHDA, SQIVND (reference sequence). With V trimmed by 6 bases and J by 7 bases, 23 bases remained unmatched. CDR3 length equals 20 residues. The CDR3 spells CASSPSGTGSSGGPGNEQFF. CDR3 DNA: TGTGCCAGTAGCCCTTCCGGGACTGGGTCTAGCGGGGGGCCGGGGAATGAGCAGTTCTTC. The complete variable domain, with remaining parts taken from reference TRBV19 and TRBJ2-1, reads DGGITQSPKYLFRKEGQNVTLSCEQNLNHDAMYWYRQDPGQGLRLIYYSQIVNDFQKGDIAEGYSVSREKKESFPLTVTSAQKNPTAFYLCASSPSGTGSSGGPGNEQFFGPGTRLTVL.

CDR3 region: CASSLYRGRGYTF. DNA for the CDR3: TGTGCCAGCAGTTTATACAGGGGCCGTGGCTACACCTTC. The chain has TRBV28 and TRBJ1-2; 7 bases align to TRBD1. After removal of 1 base from V and 7 bases from J, the junction contained 3 bases not matched to a gene. The CDR3 is made up of 13 amino acids. Germline lookup yields CDR1 MDHEN and CDR2 SYDVKM.

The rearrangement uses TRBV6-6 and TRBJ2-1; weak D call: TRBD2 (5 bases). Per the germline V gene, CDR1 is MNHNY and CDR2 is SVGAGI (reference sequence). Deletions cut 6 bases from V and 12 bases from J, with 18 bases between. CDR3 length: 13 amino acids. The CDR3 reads CASRQAGLVGQFF. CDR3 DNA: TGTGCCAGCAGGCAGGCAGGACTCGTTGGGCAGTTCTTC.

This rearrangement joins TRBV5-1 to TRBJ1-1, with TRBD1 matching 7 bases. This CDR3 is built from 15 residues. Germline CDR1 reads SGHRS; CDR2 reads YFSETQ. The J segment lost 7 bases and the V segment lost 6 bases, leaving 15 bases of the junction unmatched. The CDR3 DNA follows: TGCGCCAGCAACGTAGACGGGACAGACCGTCTTGAAGCTTTCTTT. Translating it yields CASNVDGTDRLEAFF.

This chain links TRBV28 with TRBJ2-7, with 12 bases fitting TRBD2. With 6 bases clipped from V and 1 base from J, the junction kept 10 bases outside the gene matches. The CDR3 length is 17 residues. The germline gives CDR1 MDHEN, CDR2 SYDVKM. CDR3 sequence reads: CASSKPYLAGGSYEQYF. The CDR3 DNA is TGTGCCAGCAGCAAACCCTATCTAGCGGGGGGGTCCTACGAGCAGTACTTC.

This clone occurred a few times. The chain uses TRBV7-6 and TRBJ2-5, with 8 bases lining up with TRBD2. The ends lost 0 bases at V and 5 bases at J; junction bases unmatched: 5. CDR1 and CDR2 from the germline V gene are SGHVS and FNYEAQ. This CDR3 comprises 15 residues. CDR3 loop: CASSLASGGVETQYF. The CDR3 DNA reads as TGTGCCAGCAGCTTAGCGTCGGGGGGGGTGGAGACCCAGTACTTC.

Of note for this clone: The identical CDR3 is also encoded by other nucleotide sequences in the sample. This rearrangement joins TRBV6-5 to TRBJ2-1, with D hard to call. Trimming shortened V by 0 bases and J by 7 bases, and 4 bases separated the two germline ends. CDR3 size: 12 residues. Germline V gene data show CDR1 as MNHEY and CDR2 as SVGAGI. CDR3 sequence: CASSYSRNEQFF. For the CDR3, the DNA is TGTGCCAGCAGTTACTCGAGGAATGAGCAGTTCTTC.

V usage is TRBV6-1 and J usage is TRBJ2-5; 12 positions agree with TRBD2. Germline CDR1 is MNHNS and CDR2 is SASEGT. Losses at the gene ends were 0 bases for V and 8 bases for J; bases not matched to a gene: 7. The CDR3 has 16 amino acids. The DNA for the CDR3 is TGTGCCAGCAGTGAAGCGGCTAGCGGGGGGGCCGTAACCCAGTACTTC. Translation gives CASSEAASGGAVTQYF.

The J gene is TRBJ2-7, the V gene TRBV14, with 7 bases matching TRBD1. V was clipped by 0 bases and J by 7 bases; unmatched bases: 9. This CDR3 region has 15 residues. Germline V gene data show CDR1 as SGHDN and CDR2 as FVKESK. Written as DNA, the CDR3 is TGTGCCAGCAGCCAAGATATGACAGGGTCAGGGGAGCAGTACTTC. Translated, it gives CASSQDMTGSGEQYF. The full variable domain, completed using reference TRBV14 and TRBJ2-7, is EAGVTQFPSHSVIEKGQTVTLRCDPISGHDNLYWYRRVMGKEIKFLLHFVKESKQDESGMPNNRFLAERTGGTYSTLKVQPAELEDSGVYFCASSQDMTGSGEQYFGPGTRLTVT.

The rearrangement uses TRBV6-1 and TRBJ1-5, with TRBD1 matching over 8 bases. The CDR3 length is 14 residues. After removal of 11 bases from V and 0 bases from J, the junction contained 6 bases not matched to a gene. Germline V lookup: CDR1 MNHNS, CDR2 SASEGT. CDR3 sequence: CACQGANSNQPQHF. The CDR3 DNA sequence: TGTGCCTGCCAGGGGGCGAATAGCAATCAGCCCCAGCATTTT.

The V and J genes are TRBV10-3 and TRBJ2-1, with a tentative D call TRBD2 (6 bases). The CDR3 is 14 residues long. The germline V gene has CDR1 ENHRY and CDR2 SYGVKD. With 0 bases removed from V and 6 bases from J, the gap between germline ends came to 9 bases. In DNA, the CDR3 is TGTGCCATCAGTGAGTCGCGGGGTGGCAATGAGCAGTTCTTC. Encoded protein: CAISESRGGNEQFF.

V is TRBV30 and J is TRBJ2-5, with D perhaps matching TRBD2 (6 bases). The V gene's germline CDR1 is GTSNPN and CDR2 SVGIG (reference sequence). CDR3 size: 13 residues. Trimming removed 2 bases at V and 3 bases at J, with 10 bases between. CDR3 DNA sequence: TGTGCCTGGAGTCCGGCTAGCGAAGAGACCCAGTACTTC. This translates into CAWSPASEETQYF. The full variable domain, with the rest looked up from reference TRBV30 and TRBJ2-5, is SQTIHQWPATLVQPVGSPLSLECTVEGTSNPNLYWYRQAAGRGLQLLFYSVGIGQISSEVPQNLSASRPQDRQFILSSKKLLLSDSGFYLCAWSPASEETQYFGPGTRLLVL.

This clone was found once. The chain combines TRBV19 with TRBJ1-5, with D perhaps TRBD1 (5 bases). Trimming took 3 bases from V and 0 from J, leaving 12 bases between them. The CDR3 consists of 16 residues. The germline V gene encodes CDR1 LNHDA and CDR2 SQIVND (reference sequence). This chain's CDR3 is CASSMTGGISNQPQHF. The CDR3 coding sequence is TGTGCCAGTAGTATGACTGGGGGGATTAGCAATCAGCCCCAGCATTTT.

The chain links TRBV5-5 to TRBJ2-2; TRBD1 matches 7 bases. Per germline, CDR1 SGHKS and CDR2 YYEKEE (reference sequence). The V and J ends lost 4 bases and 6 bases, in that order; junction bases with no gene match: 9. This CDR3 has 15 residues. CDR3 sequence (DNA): TGTGCCAGCAGCAACCTTGACAGGGTACCCGGGGAGCTGTTTTTT. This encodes CASSNLDRVPGELFF.

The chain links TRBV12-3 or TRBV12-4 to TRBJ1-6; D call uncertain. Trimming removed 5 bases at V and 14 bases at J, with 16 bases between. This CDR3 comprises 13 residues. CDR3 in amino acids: CASSLVRDSALHF. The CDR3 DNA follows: TGTGCCAGCAGTCTTGTGAGGGATTCGGCCCTCCACTTT.

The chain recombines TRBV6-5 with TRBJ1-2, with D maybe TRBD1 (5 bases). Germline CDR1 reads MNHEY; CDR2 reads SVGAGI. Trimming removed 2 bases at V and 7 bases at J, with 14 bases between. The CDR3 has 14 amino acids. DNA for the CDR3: TGTGCCAGCAGTTACCCCGGGGGTGAGGGTGGCTACACCTTC. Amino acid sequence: CASSYPGGEGGYTF.

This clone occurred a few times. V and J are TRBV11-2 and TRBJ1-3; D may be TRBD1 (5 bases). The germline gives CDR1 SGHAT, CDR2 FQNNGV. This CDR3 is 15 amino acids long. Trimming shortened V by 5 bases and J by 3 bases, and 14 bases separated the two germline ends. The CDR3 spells CASSALQGGGNTIYF. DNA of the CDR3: TGTGCCAGCAGCGCATTGCAGGGCGGTGGAAACACCATATATTTT.